The rows below give T cell receptor beta chains drawn from one sample of a study of T cell responses to AZD1222 COVID-19 vaccine. Assay used: immunoSEQ multiplex PCR; TCRdb lists only in-frame clones, some missing. The sample has almost 65,000 clones; about 83% are singletons. Sequenced material: peripheral blood, taken on day 0 of AZD1222 vaccination. The source is an adult in good health. CDR3s include the opening cysteine and the closing phenylalanine or tryptophan. The D gene is left open where the match is weak. Size is stated for part of the rows, as once, few or many counts, or as a class when the clone is expanded.

j_gene: TRBJ2-7; d_gene: -; v_gene: TRBV6-5; abundance: -; CDR3aa: CASSYNSGANTYEQYF; CDR3nt: TGTGCCAGCAGTTACAACTCCGGAGCGAATACCTACGAGCAGTACTTC
j_gene: TRBJ1-5; d_gene: -; v_gene: TRBV18; abundance: -; CDR3aa: CASSPPRGIYSNQPQHF; CDR3nt: TGTGCCAGCTCACCGCCCCGGGGCATTTATAGCAATCAGCCCCAGCATTTT
j_gene: TRBJ2-3; d_gene: TRBD2; v_gene: TRBV5-6; abundance: medium-sized; CDR3aa: CASSSGGTDTQYF; CDR3nt: TGTGCCAGCAGCTCGGGGGGGACAGATACGCAGTATTTT
j_gene: TRBJ2-6; d_gene: -; v_gene: TRBV2; abundance: -; CDR3aa: CASSREGSPGANVLTF; CDR3nt: TGTGCCAGCAGCCGTGAGGGGTCTCCTGGGGCCAACGTCCTGACTTTC
j_gene: TRBJ1-4; d_gene: -; v_gene: TRBV11-2; abundance: -; CDR3aa: CASSFGGEKLFF; CDR3nt: TGTGCCAGCAGCTTCGGGGGGGAAAAACTGTTTTTT
j_gene: TRBJ2-1; d_gene: -; v_gene: TRBV2; abundance: -; CDR3aa: CASNMLGGANEQFF; CDR3nt: TGTGCCAGCAACATGCTAGGGGGGGCGAATGAGCAGTTCTTC
j_gene: TRBJ1-4; d_gene: -; v_gene: TRBV9; abundance: -; CDR3aa: CASSVGETNEKLFF; CDR3nt: TGTGCCAGCAGCGTCGGGGAGACTAATGAAAAACTGTTTTTT
j_gene: TRBJ2-2; d_gene: TRBD1; v_gene: TRBV7-2; abundance: -; CDR3aa: CASSPRQGFAGELFF; CDR3nt: TGTGCCAGCAGCCCAAGACAGGGGTTCGCCGGGGAGCTGTTTTTT
j_gene: TRBJ2-2; d_gene: -; v_gene: TRBV5-6; abundance: -; CDR3aa: CASSLGDRNTGELFF; CDR3nt: TGTGCCAGCAGCTTGGGAGACAGAAACACCGGGGAGCTGTTTTTT
j_gene: TRBJ1-1; d_gene: -; v_gene: TRBV4-1; abundance: once; CDR3aa: CASSPRGEGGTEAFF; CDR3nt: TGCGCCAGCAGCCCCCGGGGAGAGGGAGGCACTGAAGCTTTCTTT
j_gene: TRBJ2-7; d_gene: -; v_gene: TRBV2; abundance: -; CDR3aa: CASSENEQYF; CDR3nt: TGTGCCAGCAGTGAAAACGAGCAGTACTTC
j_gene: TRBJ1-6; d_gene: -; v_gene: TRBV4-3; abundance: -; CDR3aa: CASSQEFATGSNSPLHF; CDR3nt: TGCGCCAGCAGCCAAGAGTTTGCTACAGGGAGCAATTCACCCCTCCACTTT
j_gene: TRBJ1-6; d_gene: -; v_gene: TRBV28; abundance: -; CDR3aa: CASSSSAGGNSPLHF; CDR3nt: TGTGCCAGCAGTTCCTCCGCCGGGGGAAATTCACCCCTCCACTTT
j_gene: TRBJ1-1; d_gene: -; v_gene: TRBV7-9; abundance: -; CDR3aa: CASSPRRQDRGGATEAFF; CDR3nt: TGTGCCAGCAGTCCCAGAAGACAGGACAGAGGAGGAGCCACTGAAGCTTTCTTT
j_gene: TRBJ2-3; d_gene: TRBD1; v_gene: TRBV7-2; abundance: -; CDR3aa: CASSPMTGGTDTQYF; CDR3nt: TGTGCCAGCAGCCCAATGACAGGGGGAACAGATACGCAGTATTTT
j_gene: TRBJ2-7; d_gene: TRBD2; v_gene: TRBV6-5; abundance: once; CDR3aa: CASRPVGGGTEQYF; CDR3nt: TGTGCCAGCAGGCCCGTTGGGGGGGGAACCGAGCAGTACTTC
j_gene: TRBJ1-2; d_gene: -; v_gene: TRBV4-1; abundance: -; CDR3aa: CASSHLGRVTANYGYTF; CDR3nt: TGCGCCAGCAGCCATCTCGGGAGGGTGACAGCTAACTATGGCTACACCTTC
j_gene: TRBJ2-1; d_gene: -; v_gene: TRBV6-4; abundance: -; CDR3aa: CASSPGTWGNEQFF; CDR3nt: TGTGCCAGCAGTCCCGGGACATGGGGAAATGAGCAGTTCTTC
j_gene: TRBJ1-2; d_gene: -; v_gene: TRBV25-1; abundance: -; CDR3aa: CASLGHPAGYTF; CDR3nt: TGTGCCAGCCTAGGACATCCGGCGGGCTACACCTTC
j_gene: TRBJ2-6; d_gene: -; v_gene: TRBV4-3; abundance: -; CDR3aa: CASSPAGFLSLANVLTF; CDR3nt: TGCGCCAGCAGCCCGGCAGGATTCCTCTCGTTGGCCAACGTCCTGACTTTC
j_gene: TRBJ2-1; d_gene: TRBD2; v_gene: TRBV10-3; abundance: -; CDR3aa: CAIRSSSGGSSYNEQFF; CDR3nt: TGTGCCATCAGATCGTCTAGCGGGGGGAGCTCCTACAATGAGCAGTTCTTC
j_gene: TRBJ2-1; d_gene: TRBD1; v_gene: TRBV5-4; abundance: -; CDR3aa: CASSLVGGSEQFF; CDR3nt: TGTGCCAGCAGCTTGGTAGGGGGCAGTGAGCAGTTCTTC
j_gene: TRBJ1-5; d_gene: -; v_gene: TRBV25-1; abundance: -; CDR3aa: CASSSTGRDQPQHF; CDR3nt: TGTGCCAGCAGTTCTACAGGGAGGGATCAGCCCCAGCATTTT
j_gene: TRBJ1-1; d_gene: -; v_gene: TRBV7-6; abundance: -; CDR3aa: CASSPTPTEAFF; CDR3nt: TGTGCCAGCAGCCCGACCCCCACTGAAGCTTTCTTT
j_gene: TRBJ2-7; d_gene: -; v_gene: TRBV7-8; abundance: -; CDR3aa: CASSPQLPEDLYYEQYF; CDR3nt: TGTGCCAGCAGCCCACAACTTCCCGAGGATCTTTACTACGAGCAGTACTTC
j_gene: TRBJ2-3; d_gene: -; v_gene: TRBV5-1; abundance: -; CDR3aa: CASSLAYRYTDTQYF; CDR3nt: TGCGCCAGCAGCTTGGCCTACCGATACACAGATACGCAGTATTTT
j_gene: TRBJ1-3; d_gene: -; v_gene: TRBV9; abundance: -; CDR3aa: CASSVGAISGNTIYF; CDR3nt: TGTGCCAGCAGCGTAGGCGCCATCTCTGGAAACACCATATATTTT
j_gene: TRBJ1-2; d_gene: -; v_gene: TRBV5-6; abundance: -; CDR3aa: CASSLAWDTARYGYTF; CDR3nt: TGTGCCAGCAGCTTGGCGTGGGACACCGCCCGGTATGGCTACACCTTC
j_gene: TRBJ1-1; d_gene: -; v_gene: TRBV5-4; abundance: -; CDR3aa: CASSSPGTMRTEAFF; CDR3nt: TGTGCCAGCAGCTCCCCCGGGACAATGAGAACTGAAGCTTTCTTT
j_gene: TRBJ1-1; d_gene: -; v_gene: TRBV19; abundance: -; CDR3aa: CASSIEPTNTEAFF; CDR3nt: TGTGCCAGTAGTATAGAGCCAACCAACACTGAAGCTTTCTTT
j_gene: TRBJ1-6; d_gene: -; v_gene: TRBV2; abundance: -; CDR3aa: CASTETVLNSPLHF; CDR3nt: TGTGCCAGCACCGAAACCGTATTGAATTCACCCCTCCACTTT
j_gene: TRBJ2-1; d_gene: -; v_gene: TRBV7-9; abundance: few; CDR3aa: CASSFVTTKNPEQFF; CDR3nt: TGTGCCAGCAGCTTTGTCACAACTAAAAACCCTGAGCAGTTCTTC
j_gene: TRBJ1-3; d_gene: -; v_gene: TRBV15; abundance: few; CDR3aa: CATSRDRGGSGNTIYF; CDR3nt: TGTGCCACCAGCAGAGATAGAGGGGGCTCTGGAAACACCATATATTTT
j_gene: TRBJ1-4; d_gene: -; v_gene: TRBV4-3; abundance: -; CDR3aa: CASSHGRRKSEKLFF; CDR3nt: TGCGCCAGCAGCCACGGCCGCCGAAAATCTGAAAAACTGTTTTTT